The source of this T cell receptor (beta chain) is a study of T cell responses to AZD1222 COVID-19 vaccine (dated by TCRdb to the early 2020s). Regarding the research as a whole: AZD1222 recipients whose second dose came at about 4 weeks and those whose second dose came at about 12 weeks were combined into one group, since spike-specific TCR depth and breadth did not differ between the two schedules. A total of 233 trial participants underwent TCR sequencing, of whom about 210 had received two doses of AZD1222 and approximately 26 had received two doses of the MenACWY control vaccine. Trial participants were enrolled into age subgroups of 18-55, 56-69 and 70-plus years, which contained 148, 28 and 57 TCR-sequenced participants, respectively.

The germline V gene encodes CDR1 SGHAT and CDR2 FQNNGV. Relative to germline, V is 5 bases shorter and J is 9 bases shorter, with 14 bases between their ends. The CDR3 runs 13 residues from the cysteine to the phenylalanine. Of all the DNA, just the CDR3 is kept, 39 bases in frame from base 1. The CDR3 regions of human TCRbeta chains were subjected to immunosequencing. Processing in the source paper ran as follows. Repertoire TCRs were matched against a reference library of SARS-CoV-2-specific TCRs generated with the MIRA antigen-specificity platform. Breadth was defined as the fraction of unique TCRs that were SARS-CoV-2-associated, and depth was defined as the fraction of total T cells that were SARS-CoV-2-associated. Each spike-specific TCR was assigned to its reactive spike region and to a CD4 or CD8 class using the MIRA data. Log10-transformed breadth and depth values were compared by one-way ANOVA with Sidak's multiple comparisons tests. The clones in this table, taken by TCRdb from immuneACCESS, are in-frame only. Not every clone is retained; where verified, under half of the shortfall comes from an unresolved V gene, and the cause of the rest is unknown. Clone size and V and J calls were adopted from that table, with D and trimming inferred from the DNA. This sample has about 100,000 clones in its table, and about nine tenths of those were observed once. The biggest ten clones account for about 1.8% of the sample.

The time point label here, explained by the study, means: baseline before first vaccination. Samples from vaccinated people were obtained from the UK trials COV001 and COV002, which included a single-blind randomized controlled phase 2/3 trial of AZD1222 (ChAdOx1 nCoV-19) in healthy adults. For TCRbeta chain sequencing, PBMC samples from trial participants were taken at day 0 and at day 28 after the second dose. Turning to this clone: The specificity of this receptor is unknown. Base quality data are lacking; no much larger clone is found one base away.

Broader findings and caveats from the paper: The whole spike protein was spanned by vaccine-associated CD4 TCRs, and dominant responses were seen in regions 160-218 and 743-854. In the small 56-69-year group, the increase in depth fell short of significance, most likely because of low power. Nearly half of unique spike-specific TCRs reportedly recognized epitopes outside regions mutated in the B.1.351 and B.1.1.7 variants. After two AZD1222 doses, spike-specific TCR breadth and depth were significantly higher than at day 0 and than in MenACWY recipients. Most participants were white British and females outnumbered males, and the authors suggested that clonal diversity may have been underestimated. Because no day 14 peak-response samples were available, the repertoires could be characterized only after the peak T cell response. Only five to seven AZD1222 recipients were SARS-CoV-2 seropositive at baseline, limiting conclusions about previously exposed vaccinees.

This receptor was obtained from an adult in good health. This chain is built from TRBV11-2 and TRBJ2-1, with no confidently assigned D gene. The sequenced sample was peripheral blood, obtained on day 0 of AZD1222 vaccination. The nucleotide sequence reads TGTGCCAGCAGCCCCCGAGCGAGAAGTGAGCAGTTCTTC. The translation is CASSPRARSEQFF. The full variable domain, with segments outside the CDR3 supplied by the reference TRBV11-2 and TRBJ2-1 proteins, appears as EAGVAQSPRYKIIEKRQSVAFWCNPISGHATLYWYQQILGQGPKLLIQFQNNGVVDDSQLPKDRFSAERLKGVDSTLKIQPAKLEDSAVYLCASSPRARSEQFFGPGTRLTVL.